One and the same sample provided the 31 T cell receptor beta chains below, sequenced in a study of blood T cells in healthy people across ages. With a J-beta primer mix and a sample-barcoded 5' primer, a second PCR ran about 7 to 11 cycles. Each CDR3 protein gets one entry after TCRdb re-called the 5' RACE reads with MiXCR. Of 850,000 or so distinct CDR3 sequences listed, under 35% are singletons. Sequencing was carried out using blood. These receptors originate from a woman aged 80 or older in good health.

This clonotype was counted ten times or more. The chain carries TRBV10-3 and TRBJ2-1, with TRBD2 matching over 7 bases. Germline CDR1 reads ENHRY; CDR2 reads SYGVKD. The V gene end was trimmed by 3 bases and the J gene end by 7 bases; junction bases not matched to a gene: 9. This CDR3 contains 15 residues. The CDR3 spells CAISERELAKNEQFF. CDR3 DNA sequence: TGTGCCATCAGTGAAAGGGAACTAGCGAAGAATGAGCAGTTCTTC.

This clonotype was found many times. The chain has TRBV5-1 and TRBJ2-5, with 10 bases fitting TRBD2. V was clipped by 3 bases and J by 0 bases; unmatched bases: 5. The CDR3 is made up of 16 amino acids. Germline loops: CDR1 SGHRS, CDR2 YFSETQ. CDR3 region: CASSWASGGDQETQYF. The DNA for the CDR3 is TGCGCCAGCAGCTGGGCTAGCGGGGGAGACCAAGAGACCCAGTACTTC.

V gene TRBV27 combines with J gene TRBJ1-5; D remains ambiguous. V was shortened by 5 bases and J by 7 bases, with 18 bases between the two germline ends. Germline-derived CDR1 and CDR2 are MNHEY and SMNVEV (reference sequence). This CDR3 is 15 amino acids long. DNA for the CDR3: TGTGCCAGCAGTCCCAGTGGGTCCCTTGGCCAGCCCCAGCATTTT. Its protein is CASSPSGSLGQPQHF.

In its sample, this clonotype was seen a few times. This chain links TRBV7-3 with TRBJ2-7; unclear D gene. The V end lost 5 bases, the J end lost 3 bases, and 11 bases lay between the germline ends. This CDR3 is built from 13 residues. Germline assignment: CDR1 SGHTA and CDR2 FQGTGA. The CDR3 region is CASSVGPNYEQYF. The CDR3 DNA reads as TGTGCCAGCAGCGTGGGTCCCAACTACGAGCAGTACTTC.

The sample holds one count of this clonotype. The V call is TRBV3-1, the J call TRBJ2-7; 12 nucleotides match TRBD2. V lost 2 bases to trimming and J lost 7 bases; unmatched junction nucleotides: 12. Germline CDR1 and CDR2: LGHDT and YNNKEL (reference sequence). This CDR3 spans 17 amino acids. The CDR3 is CASSQPGLAGGDGEQYF. CDR3 DNA: TGTGCCAGCAGCCAACCCGGGCTAGCGGGGGGGGACGGTGAGCAGTACTTC.

The table lists this clonotype with a few counts. This chain links TRBV6-2 or TRBV6-3 with TRBJ2-3, with D unresolved. Trimming cost V 2 bases and J 8 bases, with 20 bases left between them. Germline V gene sequence: CDR1 MNHEY, CDR2 SVGEGT. The CDR3 loop spans 16 amino acids. CDR3: CASSYMGLRVGSTQYF. The CDR3, as DNA: TGTGCCAGCAGTTACATGGGTCTAAGGGTGGGAAGTACGCAGTATTTT.

This clonotype showed up many times. The chain has TRBV7-2 and TRBJ2-3; 9 positions agree with TRBD2. Per the germline V gene, CDR1 is SGHTA and CDR2 is FQGNSA. Trimming cost V 4 bases and J 5 bases; bases outside gene matches: 4. The CDR3 loop spans 14 amino acids. CDR3 nucleotide sequence: TGTGCCAGCAGCTCTAGCGGGGTTGTAGATACGCAGTATTTT. Amino acid sequence: CASSSSGVVDTQYF.

About this clonotype: This may stem from a read error, because a much larger clone lies one nucleotide away. The J gene is TRBJ2-1, the V gene TRBV28; D not certain. With 3 bases removed from V and 5 bases from J, the gap between germline ends came to 5 bases. Germline CDR1 reads MDHEN; CDR2 reads SYDVKM. The CDR3 length is 12 residues. Here the CDR3 DNA reads TGTGCCAGCAGTTTCCCGGACAATGAGCAGTTCTTC. Its translation is CASSFPDNEQFF.

This clonotype was picked up many times. A single base separates this from a much larger clone, so it may be a read error. J is TRBJ2-3 and V is TRBV7-2, with 7 bases fitting TRBD1. CDR3 length: 15 residues. Germline lookup yields CDR1 SGHTA and CDR2 FQGNSA. The CDR3 is CASSFLTGLSDAQYF. In nucleotides, the CDR3 is TGTGCCAGCAGCTTTCTGACAGGGCTCTCAGATGCGCAGTATTTT.

This clonotype has just a few counts. The gene calls are TRBV6-1 and TRBJ2-1; 8 nucleotides agree with TRBD2. CDR1 and CDR2 from the germline V gene are MNHNS and SASEGT. The CDR3 totals 16 residues. V dropped 0 bases and J dropped 8; count of bases not matched to a gene: 9. CDR3 sequence reads: CASSEALRGGRDEQFF. CDR3 nucleotide sequence: TGTGCCAGCAGTGAAGCGCTTCGCGGGGGGAGGGATGAGCAGTTCTTC.

In this sample, this clonotype turned up a few times. This may arise from a read error, as a much more abundant clone is one base away. The chain has TRBV24-1 and TRBJ2-7; a possible D gene is TRBD1 (6 bases). V lost 0 bases and J lost 7, with 9 bases in between. Germline loops: CDR1 KGHDR, CDR2 SFDVKD. CDR3 length: 13 residues. The CDR3 is CATSDLGGNEQYF. CDR3 sequence (DNA): TGTGCCACCAGTGATTTGGGGGGCAATGAGCAGTACTTC.

CDR3 region: CASTVVGVNSYGYTF. The CDR3 DNA reads TGTGCCAGTACAGTTGTAGGGGTGAACTCCTATGGCTACACCTTC. The chain has TRBV12-3 or TRBV12-4 and TRBJ1-2, with a weak D call TRBD1 (5 bases). Trimming cost V 9 bases and J 4 bases, with 21 bases left between them. CDR3 length: 15 amino acids.

This clonotype was observed a few times. Being one base from a much bigger clone, this may be a read error. CDR3 loop: CASSDPSGGFLTDTQYF. CDR3 in DNA: TGTGCCAGCAGTGACCCTAGCGGGGGGTTCCTCACAGATACGCAGTATTTT. J is TRBJ2-3 and V is TRBV6-2 or TRBV6-3; 11 positions agree with TRBD2. This CDR3 has 17 amino acids. Germline-derived CDR1 and CDR2 are MNHEY and SVGEGT. The J segment lost 2 bases and the V segment lost 5 bases, leaving 9 bases of the junction unmatched.

This clonotype was detected a few times. The DNA for the CDR3 is TGTGCCAGCGGAGACAGACTAGGGTACACCGGGGAGCTGTTTTTT. Translating gives CASGDRLGYTGELFF. The chain joins TRBV11-2 to TRBJ2-2, with TRBD2 as a possible D gene (6 bases). V was shortened by 8 bases and J by 3 bases, with 16 bases between the two germline ends. Germline CDR1 SGHAT, CDR2 FQNNGV. This CDR3 contains 15 residues.

The chain employs TRBV29-1 and TRBJ1-2; no definite D call. Per germline, CDR1 SQVTM and CDR2 ANQGSEA. The CDR3 totals 15 residues. The ends were cut back, 6 bases at V and 4 bases at J, with 21 bases in the middle. CDR3 sequence: CSVGLKFGDSYGYTF. CDR3 nucleotides: TGCAGCGTGGGCCTCAAGTTTGGGGATTCCTATGGCTACACCTTC.

This clonotype was counted between two and nine times. A junction boundary mismatches the germline segment, possibly from a read error. The V and J genes are TRBV7-2 and TRBJ2-6; D perhaps matches TRBD2 (7 bases). Looked up from germline, CDR1 is SGHTA and CDR2 is FQGNSA. The CDR3 extends over 15 amino acids. This CDR3 is CASSRGAWGASVLTF. The CDR3 DNA sequence: TGTGCCAGCAGCCGGGGGGCATGGGGGGCCAGCGTCCTGACTTTC.

This clonotype came up a few times. This clone may be a read error of a much larger clone one base away. The rearrangement links TRBV30 to TRBJ2-1; D is possibly TRBD2 (7 bases). TRBJ2-7 matches the DNA end more closely, so the J call is doubtful. The CDR3 has 15 residues. Germline V gives CDR1 GTSNPN, CDR2 SVGIG (reference sequence). CDR3 in amino acids: CAWSSRGTSYNEQYF. In nucleotides, the CDR3 is TGTGCCTGGAGTTCGCGGGGGACATCCTACAATGAGCAGTACTTC.

This clonotype was found many times. The rearrangement uses TRBV20-1 and TRBJ1-2; possibly TRBD1 for D (5 bases). CDR1 is DFQATT, CDR2 SNEGSKA, per germline (reference sequence). The CDR3 is 13 amino acids. The ends were cut back, 0 bases at V and 8 bases at J, with 13 bases in the middle. The CDR3 sequence is CSARDRGARGYTF. Here the CDR3 DNA reads TGCAGTGCTAGAGATAGGGGCGCTCGCGGCTACACCTTC.

This clonotype has more than one count but fewer than ten. The chain joins TRBV9 to TRBJ2-3, with 14 bases that match TRBD2. Trimming at V came to 3 bases and at J to 2 bases, leaving 8 bases not matched to a gene. From germline, CDR1 is SGDLS and CDR2 YYNGEE. The CDR3 sequence is 18 residues long. The CDR3, as DNA: TGTGCCAGCAGCGCAGACACGGGACTAGCGGGGGCCACAGATACGCAGTATTTT. Amino acids: CASSADTGLAGATDTQYF.

This CDR3 reads CANRDRASTDTQYF. Written as DNA, the CDR3 is TGTGCCAACAGGGACAGAGCTAGCACAGATACGCAGTATTTT. The rearrangement uses TRBV6-4 and TRBJ2-3; 7 nucleotides line up with TRBD1. CDR3 size: 14 residues. Trimming took 10 bases from V and 0 from J; bases not matched to a gene: 7. Germline CDR1 reads MRHNA; CDR2 reads SNTAGT.

Ten or more counts support this clonotype. The CDR3 protein is CASSLSAGGPTDTQYF. In DNA form, the CDR3 reads TGCGCCAGCAGCTTGTCGGCGGGGGGCCCCACAGATACGCAGTATTTT. The chain joins TRBV5-1 to TRBJ2-3, with 8 positions matching TRBD2. Per germline, CDR1 SGHRS and CDR2 YFSETQ. This CDR3 comprises 16 residues. Unmatched junction bases numbered 6, after V lost 1 base and J lost 2 bases.

Of note for this clonotype: One end of the junction varies from germline; a read error may be responsible. The chain combines TRBV20-1 with TRBJ2-1; 15 positions agree with TRBD2. The end of the DNA aligns better with TRBJ2-7, so the J call may be wrong. Germline V CDR1 and CDR2: DFQATT, SNEGSKA (reference sequence). CDR3 length: 15 residues. The CDR3 DNA reads as TGCGGTGCCGAGGGACTAGCGGGGGGTCACAATGAGCAGTACTTC. Translating gives CGAEGLAGGHNEQYF.

The V call is TRBV6-5, the J call TRBJ2-5, with TRBD2 matching over 12 bases. The CDR3 loop spans 17 amino acids. Germline CDR1 is MNHEY and CDR2 is SVGAGI. The V segment lost 2 bases and the J segment 5 bases; nucleotides outside the gene matches: 9. The CDR3 sequence is CASSYAASGGVRETQYF. The CDR3 DNA is TGTGCCAGCAGTTACGCGGCTAGCGGGGGGGTACGGGAGACCCAGTACTTC.

This sequence joins TRBV29-1 and TRBJ1-1; possible D gene TRBD1, 6 bases. The CDR3 covers 13 residues. V lost 7 bases and J lost 1, with 13 bases in between. The germline CDR1 and CDR2 sequences are SQVTM and ANQGSEA. This chain's CDR3 is CSALDRKNTEAFF. The CDR3 DNA follows: TGCAGCGCCTTGGACAGAAAGAACACTGAAGCTTTCTTT.

This clonotype was counted at least ten times. The chain uses TRBV7-8 and TRBJ2-3; 7 bases are a match to TRBD2. Looked up from germline, CDR1 is SGHVS and CDR2 is FQNEAQ. Trimming took 5 bases from V and 1 from J; bases not matched to a gene: 15. The CDR3 is 18 amino acids. The CDR3 nucleotides read TGTGCCAGCAGCCCATTATGGGGCGGGGGAACGGGCACAGATACGCAGTATTTT. It encodes CASSPLWGGGTGTDTQYF.

There are many counts of this clonotype. V and J are TRBV7-9 and TRBJ1-2; 7 bases match TRBD1. The ends lost 1 base at V and 0 bases at J; junction bases unmatched: 5. Germline lookup yields CDR1 SEHNR and CDR2 FQNEAQ (reference sequence). CDR3 length: 16 residues. In nucleotides, the CDR3 is TGTGCCAGCAGCTTAGTGGGACAGCGCTCTAACTATGGCTACACCTTC. It is translated as CASSLVGQRSNYGYTF. Supplemented by reference TRBV7-9 and TRBJ1-2, the full variable domain reads DTGVSQNPRHKITKRGQNVTFRCDPISEHNRLYWYRQTLGQGPEFLTYFQNEAQLEKSRLLSDRFSAERPKGSFSTLEIQRTEQGDSAMYLCASSLVGQRSNYGYTFGSGTRLTVV.

In this sample, this clonotype turned up many times. CDR3 region: CASSSFRDSEAFF. DNA for the CDR3: TGTGCCAGCAGCTCATTCCGGGACAGCGAAGCTTTCTTT. The chain couples TRBV7-2 to TRBJ1-1; 7 nucleotides align to TRBD1. The CDR3 length is 13 residues. Germline trimming cut 4 bases from V and 8 bases from J; bases unmatched to any gene: 7. Germline assignment: CDR1 SGHTA and CDR2 FQGNSA.

This chain links TRBV12-3 or TRBV12-4 with TRBJ1-5, with 7 bases fitting TRBD1. This CDR3 comprises 14 residues. V lost 11 bases and J lost 6; bases outside the gene matches: 13. The CDR3, as DNA: TGTGCCGGCACTTCAACAGGGGTTTTTCAGCCCCAGCATTTT. Translated, it gives CAGTSTGVFQPQHF.

This clonotype showed up many times. This rearrangement joins TRBV4-1 to TRBJ2-5; D is uncertain. The CDR3 covers 15 residues. Trimming left V 0 bases short and J 3 bases short, with 11 bases between. Germline loops: CDR1 MGHRA, CDR2 YSYEKL. DNA for the CDR3: TGCGCCAGCAGCCAAGATCGGGCGTCAAAAGAGACCCAGTACTTC. Translating it yields CASSQDRASKETQYF.

With regard to this clonotype: Being one base from a much bigger clone, this may be a read error. J is TRBJ2-5 and V is TRBV4-1; D may be TRBD2 (6 bases). Germline CDR1 and CDR2: MGHRA and YSYEKL. There are 15 residues in the CDR3. Trimming left V 6 bases short and J 2 bases short, with 16 bases between. The CDR3 region is CASSRMGGPQETQYF. Here the CDR3 DNA reads TGCGCCAGCAGTCGAATGGGGGGACCTCAAGAGACCCAGTACTTC.

This chain uses TRBV18 with TRBJ1-4, with D unclear. The CDR3 is 13 residues long. V lost 3 bases and J 8 bases, leaving 10 bases between the germline ends. Per germline, CDR1 KGHSH and CDR2 LQKENI. The CDR3 here is CASSPRLEEKLFF. The CDR3 nucleotides are TGTGCCAGCTCACCTCGGCTAGAGGAAAAACTGTTTTTT.